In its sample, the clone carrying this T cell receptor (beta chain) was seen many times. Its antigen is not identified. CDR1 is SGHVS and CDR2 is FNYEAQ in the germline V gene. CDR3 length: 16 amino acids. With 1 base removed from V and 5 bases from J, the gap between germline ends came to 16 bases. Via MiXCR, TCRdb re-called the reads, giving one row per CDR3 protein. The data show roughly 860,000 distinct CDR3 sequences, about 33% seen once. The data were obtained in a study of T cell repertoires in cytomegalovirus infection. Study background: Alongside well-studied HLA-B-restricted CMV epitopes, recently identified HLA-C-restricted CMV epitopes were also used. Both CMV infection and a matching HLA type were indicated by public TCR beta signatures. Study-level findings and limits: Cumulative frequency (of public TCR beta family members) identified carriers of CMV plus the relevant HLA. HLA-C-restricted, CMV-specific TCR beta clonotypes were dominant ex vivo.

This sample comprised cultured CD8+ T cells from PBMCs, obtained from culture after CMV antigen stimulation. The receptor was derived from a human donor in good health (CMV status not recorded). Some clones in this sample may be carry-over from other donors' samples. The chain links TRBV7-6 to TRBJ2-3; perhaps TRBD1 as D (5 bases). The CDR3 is CASSLVSVPQGDTQYF. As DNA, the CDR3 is TGTGCCAGCAGCTTAGTTTCCGTCCCCCAGGGAGATACGCAGTATTTT.